Shown below are 24 T cell receptor beta chains from a single sample sequenced in a study of blood T cell repertoires in COVID-19. The data were produced by immunoSEQ multiplex PCR, yet TCRdb's version contains in-frame clones alone and is incomplete. The sample contains approximately 93,000 clones, 80% to 90% of which appear only once. The sample taken for sequencing was peripheral blood. These receptor sequences come from a man over 45 with COVID-19, enrolled during active disease.

The V and J genes are TRBV25-1 and TRBJ1-3; D possibly corresponds to TRBD1 (6 bases). The ends were cut back, 8 bases at V and 4 bases at J, with 9 bases in the middle. The germline gives CDR1 MGHDK, CDR2 SYGVNS. This CDR3 region has 12 residues. The DNA for the CDR3 is TGTGCCAGCTCTAGGGGGGGAAACACCATATATTTT. Amino acid sequence: CASSRGGNTIYF.

The chain carries TRBV29-1 and TRBJ1-1; 10 nucleotides line up with TRBD1. The CDR3 totals 13 residues. J was trimmed by 5 bases and V by 2 bases; bases with no gene match: 2. Germline V gene lookup returns CDR1 SQVTM and CDR2 ANQGSEA. Here the CDR3 DNA reads TGCAGCGTTGAACCGGGACAGGGGACTGAAGCTTTCTTT. It encodes CSVEPGQGTEAFF.

The genes are TRBV19 and TRBJ1-1, with 7 bases fitting TRBD1. This CDR3 is 15 amino acids long. The trim removed 5 bases at V and 2 bases at J, leaving 8 bases unmatched. Germline V CDR1 and CDR2: LNHDA, SQIVND (reference sequence). The CDR3 loop is CASSLRQGLNTEAFF. The CDR3 DNA reads as TGTGCCAGTAGTCTAAGACAGGGTCTAAACACTGAAGCTTTCTTT. The full variable domain, completed using reference TRBV19 and TRBJ1-1, is DGGITQSPKYLFRKEGQNVTLSCEQNLNHDAMYWYRQDPGQGLRLIYYSQIVNDFQKGDIAEGYSVSREKKESFPLTVTSAQKNPTAFYLCASSLRQGLNTEAFFGQGTRLTVV.

The gene calls are TRBV20-1 and TRBJ1-5, with D possibly matching TRBD1 (6 bases). Germline V lookup: CDR1 DFQATT, CDR2 SNEGSKA (reference sequence). The V end lost 3 bases, the J end lost 1 base, and 13 bases lay between the germline ends. The CDR3 spans 15 residues. In nucleotides, the CDR3 is TGCAGTGCTAGTCGGGGGGGCTTAAGCAATCAGCCCCAGCATTTT. Translation gives CSASRGGLSNQPQHF.

In nucleotides, the CDR3 is TGTGCCAGCAGCTACAGGGGAGGAGATCAGCCCCAGCATTTT. Protein product: CASSYRGGDQPQHF. This chain connects TRBV7-2 to TRBJ1-5; TRBD1 aligns across 7 bases. Trimming took 4 bases from V and 5 from J; bases not matched to a gene: 5. CDR1 and CDR2 from the germline V gene are SGHTA and FQGNSA. This CDR3 is built from 14 residues.

V is TRBV7-2 and J is TRBJ2-7, with 8 bases that match TRBD1. From germline, CDR1 is SGHTA and CDR2 FQGNSA. The trim removed 7 bases at V and 7 bases at J, leaving 9 bases unmatched. This CDR3 comprises 13 residues. CDR3 residues: CASIPRQGYEQYF. The DNA of the CDR3 is TGTGCCAGCATTCCTAGACAGGGGTATGAGCAGTACTTC.

The gene calls are TRBV6-5 and TRBJ1-2; 9 bases map to TRBD1. The germline V gene encodes CDR1 MNHEY and CDR2 SVGAGI. CDR3 length: 13 amino acids. V lost 6 bases and J lost 4; bases outside the gene matches: 3. CDR3 coding DNA: TGTGCCAGCAGGGGGACAGGGACCTATGGCTACACCTTC. Its translation: CASRGTGTYGYTF.

The rearrangement joins TRBV7-8 to TRBJ1-2; 8 positions match TRBD1. The germline V gene has CDR1 SGHVS and CDR2 FQNEAQ. This CDR3 contains 14 residues. The V and J ends lost 4 bases and 7 bases, in that order; junction bases with no gene match: 8. The CDR3 DNA follows: TGTGCCAGCAGCTCCACCCGACAGGGGTTTGGCTACACCTTC. This sequence encodes CASSSTRQGFGYTF.

J is TRBJ1-4 and V is TRBV4-3; 8 nucleotides align to TRBD1. Germline V gene data show CDR1 as LGHNA and CDR2 as YSLEER. J was trimmed by 0 bases and V by 1 base; bases with no gene match: 4. The CDR3 consists of 17 residues. The CDR3 region has the DNA TGCGCCAGCAGCCAAGGACAGGGGCCTGCAACTAATGAAAAACTGTTTTTT. This gives the protein CASSQGQGPATNEKLFF.

The V gene is TRBV2, the J gene TRBJ1-3; D is unresolved. CDR1 and CDR2 from the germline V gene are SNHLY and FYNNEI. The CDR3 extends over 12 amino acids. The V and J ends lost 8 bases and 9 bases respectively, with 14 bases between them. The CDR3 sequence: CASGTSDTTIYF. DNA of the CDR3: TGTGCCAGCGGAACCAGCGATACCACCATATATTTT.

This clone has a handful of counts. The V call is TRBV27, the J call TRBJ2-1, with a possible D match to TRBD1 (5 bases). The CDR3 length is 14 residues. Trimming took 7 bases from V and 8 from J, leaving 18 bases between them. Germline CDR1 is MNHEY and CDR2 is SMNVEV (reference sequence). CDR3 sequence reads: CASKAAMGQYEQFF. The CDR3 coding sequence is TGTGCCAGCAAGGCGGCCATGGGGCAATATGAGCAGTTCTTC.

The chain employs TRBV6-5 and TRBJ1-4; possible D gene TRBD1, 6 bases. The CDR3 sequence is 14 residues long. Trimming took off 10 bases at V and 4 bases at J, with 16 bases between the two ends. Germline assignment: CDR1 MNHEY and CDR2 SVGAGI. The CDR3 DNA is TGTGCCACCAGGCGGACAGAAGATAATGAAAAACTGTTTTTT. Translating it yields CATRRTEDNEKLFF.

CDR3 residues: CASSQRGETQYF. The CDR3 DNA is TGCGCCAGCAGCCAAAGGGGGGAGACCCAGTACTTC. The V and J genes are TRBV4-1 and TRBJ2-5, with D possibly matching TRBD1 (6 bases). This CDR3 has 12 amino acids. CDR1 and CDR2 from the germline V gene are MGHRA and YSYEKL. Trimming pared 2 bases from V and 5 bases from J, leaving 6 bases between.

Only a few counts were recorded for this clone. The chain couples TRBV7-2 to TRBJ2-7; weak D call: TRBD1 (6 bases). V lost 5 bases to trimming and J lost 1 base, with 15 bases between them. From germline, CDR1 is SGHTA and CDR2 FQGNSA. The CDR3 has 15 residues. For the CDR3, the DNA is TGTGCCAGCAGCCCAATTGCGGACAGATCCTACGAGCAGTACTTC. This sequence encodes CASSPIADRSYEQYF.

This sequence joins TRBV5-1 and TRBJ1-2; 8 bases map to TRBD1. The junction had 11 bases not matched to a gene; V was cut back by 3 bases and J by 10 bases. CDR3 length: 14 amino acids. Germline V CDR1 and CDR2: SGHRS, YFSETQ. The CDR3 spells CASSYTQGARAYTF. DNA of the CDR3: TGCGCCAGCAGCTATACTCAGGGGGCGCGTGCCTACACCTTC.

This rearrangement joins TRBV27 to TRBJ1-2; D may be TRBD1 (5 bases). V was trimmed by 1 base and J by 4 bases, leaving 13 bases between them. The length of the CDR3 is 15 residues. Germline V lookup: CDR1 MNHEY, CDR2 SMNVEV (reference sequence). CDR3 nucleotide sequence: TGTGCCAGCAGTTTATACGGGGGTTCTGGCTATGGCTACACCTTC. This translates into CASSLYGGSGYGYTF.

This rearrangement joins TRBV5-1 to TRBJ1-4, with unresolved D. The germline V gene has CDR1 SGHRS and CDR2 YFSETQ. V was pared by 0 bases and J by 4 bases, with 4 bases between. The CDR3 extends over 13 amino acids. CDR3 in amino acids: CASSLELNEKLFF. The CDR3 region has the DNA TGCGCCAGCAGCTTGGAGCTTAATGAAAAACTGTTTTTT.

The rearrangement joins TRBV5-1 to TRBJ1-6; TRBD1 might be the D (6 bases). The germline V gene has CDR1 SGHRS and CDR2 YFSETQ. This CDR3 is 17 amino acids long. V was cut by 0 bases and J by 3 bases, with 13 bases left in between. DNA for the CDR3: TGCGCCAGCAGCTTGGAGCGGGGGGGCCACTATAATTCACCCCTCCACTTT. Its translation is CASSLERGGHYNSPLHF.

This rearrangement joins TRBV24-1 to TRBJ2-3, with D maybe TRBD2 (6 bases). The CDR3 runs to 15 residues. Germline V gene data show CDR1 as KGHDR and CDR2 as SFDVKD. Trimming took off 0 bases at V and 3 bases at J, with 9 bases between the two ends. The CDR3 nucleotides are TGTGCCACCAGTGATTTGCATCGGGGGACAGATACGCAGTATTTT. Translation gives CATSDLHRGTDTQYF.

This clone appeared once. For the CDR3, the DNA is TGTGCCAGCAGCTTACTAGCGGGGGGACCAGATACGCAGTATTTT. Encoded protein: CASSLLAGGPDTQYF. The chain combines TRBV6-5 with TRBJ2-3, with 12 bases aligning to TRBD2. Trimming cost V 6 bases and J 4 bases; bases outside gene matches: 5. CDR1 MNHEY and CDR2 SVGAGI come from the germline V gene. The CDR3 covers 15 residues.

The rearrangement uses TRBV25-1 and TRBJ1-1; maybe TRBD1 (5 bases). Germline-derived CDR1 and CDR2 are MGHDK and SYGVNS. The CDR3 contains 12 residues. The ends were cut back, 6 bases at V and 3 bases at J, with 8 bases in the middle. As DNA, the CDR3 is TGTGCCAGCAGAATGGGGCACACTGAAGCTTTCTTT. Residues: CASRMGHTEAFF. The full variable domain, its missing parts supplied by reference TRBV25-1 and TRBJ1-1, is EADIYQTPRYLVIGTGKKITLECSQTMGHDKMYWYQQDPGMELHLIHYSYGVNSTEKGDLSSESTVSRIRTEHFPLTLESARPSHTSQYLCASRMGHTEAFFGQGTRLTVV.

The rearrangement uses TRBV6-5 and TRBJ2-7; 8 positions match TRBD2. Per germline, CDR1 MNHEY and CDR2 SVGAGI. This CDR3 has 15 residues. J lost 3 bases, V lost 10 bases, and 14 bases had no gene match. CDR3 nucleotides: TGTGCCACCCAACCAAAAGCGGGGGAACGCTACGAGCAGTACTTC. Translation gives CATQPKAGERYEQYF.

J is TRBJ2-1 and V is TRBV4-2; 7 bases map to TRBD1. This CDR3 region has 15 residues. CDR1 is LGHNA and CDR2 is YNFKEQ in the germline V gene. V dropped 3 bases and J dropped 5; count of bases not matched to a gene: 7. As DNA, the CDR3 is TGTGCCAGCAGCCAGGACAGGCTCCCTAACAATGAGCAGTTCTTC. It specifies CASSQDRLPNNEQFF.

This clone has a single count. The chain employs TRBV19 and TRBJ2-3, with D possibly being TRBD2 (6 bases). CDR3 size: 15 residues. Trimming left V 6 bases short and J 0 bases short, with 13 bases between. In germline, CDR1 is LNHDA, CDR2 SQIVND (reference sequence). CDR3 in amino acids: CASREFGGSTDTQYF. The CDR3 region has the DNA TGTGCCAGTAGGGAATTTGGGGGGAGCACAGATACGCAGTATTTT.